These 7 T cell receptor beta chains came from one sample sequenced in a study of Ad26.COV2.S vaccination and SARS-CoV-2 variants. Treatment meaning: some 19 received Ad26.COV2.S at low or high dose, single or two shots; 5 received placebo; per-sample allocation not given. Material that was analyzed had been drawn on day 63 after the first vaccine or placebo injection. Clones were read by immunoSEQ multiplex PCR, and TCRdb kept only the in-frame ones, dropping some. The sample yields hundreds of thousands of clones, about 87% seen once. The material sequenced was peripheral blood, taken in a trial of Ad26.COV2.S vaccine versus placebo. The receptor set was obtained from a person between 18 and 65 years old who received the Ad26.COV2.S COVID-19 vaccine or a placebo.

The CDR3 DNA is TGCGCCAGCAGCTTGGCCGTGACGAACACCGGGGAGCTGTTTTTT. Amino acid sequence: CASSLAVTNTGELFF. The chain recombines TRBV5-1 with TRBJ2-2; D gene uncertain. V lost 0 bases and J lost 0, with 6 bases in between. Germline assignment: CDR1 SGHRS and CDR2 YFSETQ. The CDR3 extends over 15 amino acids.

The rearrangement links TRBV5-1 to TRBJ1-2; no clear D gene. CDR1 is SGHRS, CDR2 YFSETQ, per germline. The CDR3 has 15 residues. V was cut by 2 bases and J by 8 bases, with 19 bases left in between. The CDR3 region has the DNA TGCGCCAGCAGCTTACCCGCCGGTGAAGAAGGAGGCTACACCTTC. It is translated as CASSLPAGEEGGYTF.

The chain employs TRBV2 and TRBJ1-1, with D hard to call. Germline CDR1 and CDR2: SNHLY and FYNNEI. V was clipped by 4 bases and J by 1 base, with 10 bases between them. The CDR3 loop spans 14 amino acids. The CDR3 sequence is CASSVLTANTEAFF. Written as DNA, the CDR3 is TGTGCCAGCAGTGTTTTAACAGCGAACACTGAAGCTTTCTTT.

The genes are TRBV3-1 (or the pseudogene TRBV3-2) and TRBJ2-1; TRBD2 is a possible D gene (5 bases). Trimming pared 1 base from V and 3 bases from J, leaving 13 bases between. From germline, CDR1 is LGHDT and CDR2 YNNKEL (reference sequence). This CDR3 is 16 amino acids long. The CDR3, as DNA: TGTGCCAGCAGCCAAGTGAGCCTAAGCGGCTACAATGAGCAGTTCTTC. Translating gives CASSQVSLSGYNEQFF.

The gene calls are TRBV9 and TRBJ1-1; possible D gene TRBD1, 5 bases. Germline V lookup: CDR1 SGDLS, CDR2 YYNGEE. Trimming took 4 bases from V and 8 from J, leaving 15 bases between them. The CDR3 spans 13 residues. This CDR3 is CASSPYSGPEAFF. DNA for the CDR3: TGTGCCAGCAGCCCCTATTCGGGACCCGAAGCTTTCTTT.

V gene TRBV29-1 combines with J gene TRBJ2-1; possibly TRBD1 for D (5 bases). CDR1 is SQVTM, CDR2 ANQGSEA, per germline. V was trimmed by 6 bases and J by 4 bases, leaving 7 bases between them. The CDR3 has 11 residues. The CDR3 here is CSVGHYNEQFF. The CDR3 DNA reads TGCAGCGTCGGACATTACAATGAGCAGTTCTTC.

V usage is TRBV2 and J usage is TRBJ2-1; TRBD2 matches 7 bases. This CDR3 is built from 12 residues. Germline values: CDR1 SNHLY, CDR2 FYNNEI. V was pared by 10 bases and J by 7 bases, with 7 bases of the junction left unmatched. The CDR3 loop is CATSGGWNEQFF. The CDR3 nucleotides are TGTGCCACCTCGGGAGGCTGGAATGAGCAGTTCTTC.